The source of this T cell receptor (beta chain) is a study of T cell responses to AZD1222 COVID-19 vaccine. Of note for this clone: As yet, its antigen is unknown.

Study observations and caveats: Across the whole spike, CD4 TCRs peaked at regions 160-218 and 743-854.

Data came from immunoSEQ multiplex PCR; TCRdb stores just in-frame clones and leaves some out. The sample holds some 130,000 clones; roughly nine tenths are singletons and the top ten take about 1.5%. Germline CDR1 and CDR2: SGDLS and YYNGEE. V lost 0 bases and J lost 4, with 4 bases in between. The CDR3 is 12 residues long. The sequencing used peripheral blood, collected on day 0 of AZD1222 vaccination. This TCR derives from an adult in good health. This sequence joins TRBV9 and TRBJ1-2; unclear D gene. CDR3 region: CASSVGSYGYTF. CDR3 DNA: TGTGCCAGCAGCGTAGGTAGCTATGGCTACACCTTC.